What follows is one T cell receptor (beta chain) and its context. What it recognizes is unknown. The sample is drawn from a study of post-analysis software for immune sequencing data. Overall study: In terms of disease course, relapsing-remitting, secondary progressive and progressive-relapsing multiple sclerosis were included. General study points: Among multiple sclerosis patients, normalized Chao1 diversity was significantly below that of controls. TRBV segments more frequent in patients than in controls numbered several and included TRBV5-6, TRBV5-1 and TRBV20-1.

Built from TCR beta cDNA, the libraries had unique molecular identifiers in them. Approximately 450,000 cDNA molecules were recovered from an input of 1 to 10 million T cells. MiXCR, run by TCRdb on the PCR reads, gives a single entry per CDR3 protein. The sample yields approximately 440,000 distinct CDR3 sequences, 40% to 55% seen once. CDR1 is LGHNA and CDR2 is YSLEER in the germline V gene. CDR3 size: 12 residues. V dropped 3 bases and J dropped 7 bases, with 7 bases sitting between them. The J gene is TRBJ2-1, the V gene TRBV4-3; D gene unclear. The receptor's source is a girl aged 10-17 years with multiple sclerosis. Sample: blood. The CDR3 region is CASSHYGNEQFF. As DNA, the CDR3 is TGCGCCAGCAGCCATTATGGGAATGAGCAGTTCTTC.